This passage covers 3 T cell receptor beta chains from one sample sequenced in a study of shared clonotypes between healthy human individuals. Only in-frame clones appear in the TCRdb table, and some are missing; sequencing was by immunoSEQ multiplex PCR. The data contain roughly 2,500,000 clones, approximately 93% of them seen just once; the ten biggest clones take up approximately 0.35%. The sample taken for sequencing was naive CD4+ T cells from PBMCs. The subset: CD45RA+ positively selected. The receptors were sampled from a young man in good health. Some clones in this sample may be carry-over from other donors' samples.

This clone was found once. The CDR3 spells CASSSGTREETQYF. The DNA for the CDR3 is TGCGCCAGCAGCTCCGGGACCCGCGAAGAGACCCAGTACTTC. The chain joins TRBV5-1 to TRBJ2-5; D could derive from TRBD1 or TRBD2 (5 bases each). The CDR3 extends over 14 amino acids. The V and J ends lost 3 bases and 3 bases respectively, with 12 bases between them. Germline CDR1 and CDR2: SGHRS and YFSETQ.

The rearrangement joins TRBV30 to TRBJ2-7, with 7 positions matching TRBD1. Looked up from germline, CDR1 is GTSNPN and CDR2 is SVGIG (reference sequence). The trim removed 4 bases at V and 1 base at J, leaving 1 base unmatched. The CDR3 spans 12 residues. CDR3: CAWIRGSYEQYF. The DNA for the CDR3 is TGTGCCTGGATCAGGGGGTCCTACGAGCAGTACTTC. The variable domain in full, with the rest retrieved from reference TRBV30 and TRBJ2-7, is SQTIHQWPATLVQPVGSPLSLECTVEGTSNPNLYWYRQAAGRGLQLLFYSVGIGQISSEVPQNLSASRPQDRQFILSSKKLLLSDSGFYLCAWIRGSYEQYFGPGTRLTVT.

This clone was found a few times. The same CDR3 can be traced to other DNA sequences in this sample. The chain joins TRBV5-1 to TRBJ1-1; D is uncertain. The CDR3 loop spans 13 amino acids. Trimming removed 0 bases at V and 4 bases at J, with 7 bases between. Germline V gene data show CDR1 as SGHRS and CDR2 as YFSETQ. The CDR3 loop reads CASSLGGLTEAFF. The CDR3, as DNA: TGCGCCAGCAGCTTGGGAGGCCTCACTGAAGCTTTCTTT.